This T cell receptor beta chain is from a study of cytomegalovirus exposure and HLA in healthy donors. Findings and caveats of the study: As immune exposure information, only CMV serostatus was available.

To note about this clone: Its antigen is not identified.

PCR was performed using 60 Vbeta and 13 Jbeta primers. Using immunoSEQ multiplex PCR, the repertoire was profiled, and TCRdb retains in-frame clones only, with some absent. The table lists around 150,000 clones, around 84% of them singletons, with 1.5% to 2.5% in the top ten. The receptor's source is a man aged 18 to 30 in good health and CMV-seronegative. The sequenced sample was PBMCs.

CDR3 loop: CASSQVAGETQYF. CDR3 bases: TGCGCCAGCAGCCAAGTCGCAGGGGAGACCCAGTACTTC. This rearrangement joins TRBV4-1 to TRBJ2-5, with D maybe TRBD1 (5 bases). CDR1 is MGHRA, CDR2 YSYEKL, per germline. The CDR3 consists of 13 residues. The V and J ends lost 1 base and 5 bases respectively, with 8 bases between them.